This T cell receptor beta chain was recovered during a study of T cell responses to AZD1222 COVID-19 vaccine. The germline V gene has CDR1 LGHNA and CDR2 YNFKEQ. The V gene end was trimmed by 6 bases and the J gene end by 3 bases; junction bases not matched to a gene: 16. There are 17 residues in the CDR3. Findings of the study overall: Sampled repertoires all dated from after the peak T cell response. With two AZD1222 doses given, Spike-specific TCR breadth and depth both rose.

Sequencing used immunoSEQ multiplex PCR; TCRdb keeps in-frame clones, though not all of them. The table lists about 210,000 clones, roughly 94% of them singletons. A remark on this clone: Its matching antigen is unknown.

Source: peripheral blood, taken 28 days after the second dose of the MenACWY control vaccine. The receptor was derived from an adult who received the MenACWY meningococcal vaccine as a control. The V and J genes are TRBV4-2 and TRBJ1-1, with 7 nucleotides matching TRBD1. The CDR3 DNA is TGTGCCAGCAGTCGCATCCAGGGGGGCGGTAGGTACACTGAAGCTTTCTTT. This gives the protein CASSRIQGGGRYTEAFF.